The entry below describes one T cell receptor beta chain. The antigen remains unidentified. One junction end disagrees with the germline gene, perhaps due to a read error. Original analysis: Productive clonotypes were detectable down to 2.59 x 10-5 frequency. Generated by immunoSEQ multiplex PCR, the TCRdb table keeps only in-frame clones and is missing some. V, J and clone size are those of that table, while D and trimming were read from the DNA. The sample has tens of thousands of clones, approximately 67% seen once. This sample is part of a study of STAT5B mutations in CD4+ large granular lymphocyte leukemia. Study-level information: The CDR3 'QG' motif was associated with a particular HLA allele among healthy donors.

CDR3 length: 14 amino acids. The germline V gene has CDR1 SGHAT and CDR2 FQNNGV. Study-wide results and caveats: Top patient clones used TRBV06 genes more often: 8/27 versus 2/35 in controls.

The origin of this receptor is a human donor in good health. This chain uses TRBV11-2 with TRBJ1-4; TRBD1 might be the D (5 bases). Sequenced sample: CD4+ T cells from blood buffy coats. CDR3: CASTLRGDSEKLFF. The CDR3 nucleotides are TGTGCCAGCACCTTAAGGGGAGATAGTGAAAAACTGTTTTTT.